The 21 T cell receptor beta chains below were found in one sample sequenced in a study of control samples from healthy donors and cancer patients. Sequencing used immunoSEQ multiplex PCR; TCRdb keeps in-frame clones, though not all of them. Altogether about 120,000 clones are present, 88% being singletons, with the ten largest covering 3.4%. The sample consisted of blood. Receptors originate from a man aged 35-49 years in good health.

This clone was seen a handful of times. This rearrangement joins TRBV6-6 to TRBJ2-7; D tentatively reads TRBD1 or TRBD2 (6 bases each). CDR3 size: 13 residues. Trimming shortened V by 6 bases and J by 5 bases, and 14 bases separated the two germline ends. Per germline, CDR1 MNHNY and CDR2 SVGAGI (reference sequence). Here the CDR3 DNA reads TGTGCCAGCAGCGTGGGGGGCGCCGACGAGCAGTACTTC. Amino acid sequence: CASSVGGADEQYF.

This clone appeared a single time. The V and J genes are TRBV7-9 and TRBJ2-5; no clear D gene. The germline CDR1 and CDR2 sequences are SEHNR and FQNEAQ (reference sequence). V was clipped by 1 base and J by 5 bases, with 8 bases between them. This CDR3 has 13 amino acids. CDR3 residues: CASSLGVTETQYF. The CDR3 DNA sequence: TGTGCCAGCAGCTTAGGGGTTACCGAGACCCAGTACTTC.

This chain links TRBV25-1 with TRBJ1-1; possibly TRBD1 for D (5 bases). V was shortened by 5 bases and J by 1 base, with 11 bases between the two germline ends. The CDR3 has 14 amino acids. The V gene's germline CDR1 is MGHDK and CDR2 SYGVNS. CDR3 coding DNA: TGTGCCAGCAGTCAACAGGAGCCGAACACTGAAGCTTTCTTT. The encoded protein is CASSQQEPNTEAFF.

This chain uses TRBV4-3 with TRBJ2-7, with 7 bases fitting TRBD1. The CDR3 has 15 amino acids. The V gene's germline CDR1 is LGHNA and CDR2 YSLEER. Trimming removed 3 bases from V and 3 bases from J; junction bases left unmatched: 8. CDR3 sequence (DNA): TGCGCCAGCAGCCACTTGACAGGGCCTAACTACGAGCAGTACTTC. Protein: CASSHLTGPNYEQYF.

The chain uses TRBV11-2 and TRBJ2-5; the D is unclear. The V gene's germline CDR1 is SGHAT and CDR2 FQNNGV. Trimming pared 5 bases from V and 0 bases from J, leaving 13 bases between. The CDR3 extends over 15 amino acids. As DNA, the CDR3 is TGTGCCAGCAGCCCCCGGCGTGGGTACCAAGAGACCCAGTACTTC. Translating it yields CASSPRRGYQETQYF. The full variable domain, completed using reference TRBV11-2 and TRBJ2-5, is EAGVAQSPRYKIIEKRQSVAFWCNPISGHATLYWYQQILGQGPKLLIQFQNNGVVDDSQLPKDRFSAERLKGVDSTLKIQPAKLEDSAVYLCASSPRRGYQETQYFGPGTRLLVL.

V is TRBV4-1 and J is TRBJ1-6, with unresolved D. Deletions cut 2 bases from V and 14 bases from J, with 13 bases between. Germline-derived CDR1 and CDR2 are MGHRA and YSYEKL. This CDR3 is 13 amino acids long. As DNA, the CDR3 is TGCGCCAGCAGCCAACCCCCAGTTGAAGCCCTCCACTTT. Translation gives CASSQPPVEALHF.

This sequence joins TRBV12-5 and TRBJ1-1; D ambiguous. The germline V and J ends were trimmed by 2 bases and 5 bases, with 12 bases remaining between them. Per the germline V gene, CDR1 is LGHNT and CDR2 is FRNRAP. The CDR3 runs to 14 residues. The CDR3 here is CASGLTHPWTEAFF. The CDR3 DNA sequence: TGTGCTAGTGGTTTGACCCACCCATGGACTGAAGCTTTCTTT.

This chain connects TRBV11-1 to TRBJ1-2; possible D gene TRBD1, 5 bases. From germline, CDR1 is SGHAT and CDR2 FQDESV (reference sequence). The CDR3 is 14 amino acids. The V gene lost 0 bases and the J gene lost 8 bases, with 13 bases spanning the gap. The CDR3 spells CASSLAQGAEGYTF. The DNA for the CDR3 is TGTGCCAGCAGCTTAGCGCAAGGGGCGGAAGGCTACACCTTC.

The V call is TRBV29-1, the J call TRBJ1-2, with 7 nucleotides matching TRBD1. Germline CDR1 and CDR2: SQVTM and ANQGSEA. The CDR3 contains 16 residues. Unmatched junction bases numbered 18, after V lost 4 bases and J lost 7 bases. The CDR3 loop is CSVGSRGTELSPGYTF. CDR3 in DNA: TGCAGCGTTGGCTCCCGTGGGACAGAACTCTCTCCTGGCTACACCTTC.

V is TRBV25-1 and J is TRBJ1-2, with D possibly matching TRBD1 (6 bases). The CDR3 is 13 residues long. Per germline, CDR1 MGHDK and CDR2 SYGVNS. With 10 bases removed from V and 5 bases from J, the gap between germline ends came to 17 bases. CDR3 in amino acids: CATTTGTSYGYTF. The CDR3 coding sequence is TGTGCCACCACAACCGGGACATCTTATGGCTACACCTTC.

The chain has TRBV6-2 or TRBV6-3 and TRBJ2-5, with D perhaps matching TRBD1 (7 bases). V shed 4 bases and J shed 6 bases, with 12 bases lying between them. The CDR3 sequence is 13 residues long. Germline assignment: CDR1 MNHEY and CDR2 SVGEGT. CDR3: CASSSSGGQTQYF. In DNA, the CDR3 is TGTGCCAGCAGTTCCTCAGGGGGGCAGACCCAGTACTTC.

This clone was seen just once. The CDR3 is CASSLGGFGGYEQYF. The CDR3 DNA follows: TGTGCCAGCAGCTTAGGAGGATTCGGGGGGTACGAGCAGTACTTC. V and J are TRBV7-9 and TRBJ2-7; 7 bases map to TRBD2. V was pared by 1 base and J by 4 bases, with 7 bases of the junction left unmatched. CDR1 is SEHNR, CDR2 FQNEAQ, per germline (reference sequence). The CDR3 consists of 15 residues. The full variable domain, with the rest looked up from reference TRBV7-9 and TRBJ2-7, is DTGVSQNPRHKITKRGQNVTFRCDPISEHNRLYWYRQTLGQGPEFLTYFQNEAQLEKSRLLSDRFSAERPKGSFSTLEIQRTEQGDSAMYLCASSLGGFGGYEQYFGPGTRLTVT.

J is TRBJ1-5 and V is TRBV18; D gene unclear. This CDR3 is built from 14 residues. Trimming stripped 4 bases from V and 7 bases from J, with 14 bases between. Germline assignment: CDR1 KGHSH and CDR2 LQKENI. CDR3 region: CASSLGRAGQPQHF. The DNA for the CDR3 is TGTGCCAGCTCACTCGGGAGGGCCGGACAGCCCCAGCATTTT.

This rearrangement joins TRBV4-2 to TRBJ2-3; 12 bases align to TRBD2. V trimming: 0 bases; J trimming: 4 bases; junction bases outside the gene matches: 2. The CDR3 runs to 16 residues. Germline assignment: CDR1 LGHNA and CDR2 YNFKEQ. CDR3 region: CASSQDLAGGPDTQYF. Written as DNA, the CDR3 is TGTGCCAGCAGCCAAGATCTAGCGGGGGGGCCAGATACGCAGTATTTT.

This rearrangement joins TRBV3-1 (or the pseudogene TRBV3-2) to TRBJ1-6, with D uncertain. The ends were cut back, 3 bases at V and 8 bases at J, with 8 bases in the middle. Germline assignment: CDR1 LGHDT and CDR2 YNNKEL (reference sequence). The CDR3 extends over 13 amino acids. The CDR3 sequence: CASSQSGDSPLHF. The CDR3 coding sequence is TGTGCCAGCAGCCAGTCGGGAGATTCACCCCTCCACTTT.

This clone was counted only a few times. The chain uses TRBV5-6 and TRBJ1-1; TRBD1 matches at 10 bases. Germline lookup yields CDR1 SGHDT and CDR2 YYEEEE. V lost 0 bases and J lost 5; bases outside the gene matches: 13. The CDR3 is 18 amino acids. The CDR3 region has the DNA TGTGCCAGCAGCTTGGCGAGGACAGGGGGTCCTGGGAGAACTGAAGCTTTCTTT. Translating gives CASSLARTGGPGRTEAFF.

The chain recombines TRBV7-9 with TRBJ2-3, with D hard to call. The V end lost 0 bases, the J end lost 1 base, and 8 bases lay between the germline ends. Germline V gene sequence: CDR1 SEHNR, CDR2 FQNEAQ (reference sequence). This CDR3 is 15 amino acids long. CDR3 bases: TGTGCCAGCAGCTTAGCAGTTCTCGGCACAGATACGCAGTATTTT. Translating it yields CASSLAVLGTDTQYF.

This clone was counted between two and nine times. V gene TRBV6-1 combines with J gene TRBJ1-5; D gene ambiguous. This CDR3 comprises 15 residues. In germline, CDR1 is MNHNS, CDR2 SASEGT. Trimming pared 1 base from V and 1 base from J, leaving 8 bases between. DNA of the CDR3: TGTGCCAGCAGTGAAGTGGTAGGGAGCAATCAGCCCCAGCATTTT. This encodes CASSEVVGSNQPQHF.

The chain is built from TRBV5-6 and TRBJ2-5; D call uncertain. The CDR3 spans 14 residues. The germline V gene has CDR1 SGHDT and CDR2 YYEEEE. V lost 4 bases and J 5 bases, leaving 15 bases between the germline ends. CDR3 loop: CASSHTDAWETQYF. The CDR3 nucleotides read TGTGCCAGCAGCCATACTGATGCGTGGGAGACCCAGTACTTC. Complete variable domain (other parts from reference TRBV5-6 and TRBJ2-5): DAGVTQSPTHLIKTRGQQVTLRCSPKSGHDTVSWYQQALGQGPQFIFQYYEEEERQRGNFPDRFSGHQFPNYSSELNVNALLLGDSALYLCASSHTDAWETQYFGPGTRLLVL.

This chain joins TRBV18 and TRBJ2-1, with a weak D call TRBD1 (6 bases). V lost 5 bases and J 1 base, leaving 6 bases between the germline ends. The CDR3 loop spans 13 amino acids. Germline CDR1 KGHSH, CDR2 LQKENI. The CDR3 here is CASSTGSYNEQFF. As DNA, the CDR3 is TGTGCCAGCTCAACAGGGTCCTACAATGAGCAGTTCTTC.

This chain uses TRBV24-1 with TRBJ2-2; D uncertain. V was shortened by 2 bases and J by 7 bases, with 13 bases between the two germline ends. CDR1 KGHDR and CDR2 SFDVKD come from the germline V gene. CDR3 length: 15 amino acids. This CDR3 is CATSDSTFRRGELFF. CDR3 sequence (DNA): TGTGCCACCAGTGATTCTACGTTTCGACGCGGGGAGCTGTTTTTT.